Listed below are T cell receptor beta chains from one sample, sequenced in a study of T-cell reconstitution after alpha-beta-depleted transplantation in children. One entry per CDR3 protein, called by TCRdb with MiXCR from the PCR reads. The table has some 640,000 distinct CDR3 sequences, around 16% seen once; the top ten hold approximately 1%. The starting material was PBMCs from the stem cell graft donor, obtained from the stem cell graft. Receptor source: a human donor who donated a stem cell graft to a child with acute myeloid leukemia. The CDR3 runs from the conserved cysteine through the conserved F or W. The D gene is left open where the match is weak. Clone size is given for some rows only: seen once, a few or many times, or a class if the clone is expanded.

DNA	CDR3	D	J	V	size
TGTGCCAGCAGTTACAAGGGAGGCGTCGAGCAGTACTTC	CASSYKGGVEQYF	.	TRBJ2-7	TRBV6-6	.
TGTGCCAGCAGTGAAGGGGCGAATGGCTACACCTTC	CASSEGANGYTF	.	TRBJ1-2	TRBV25-1	many
TGTGCCAGCAGTTTTGCCCCATCGGAGACCCAGTACTTC	CASSFAPSETQYF	.	TRBJ2-5	TRBV12-3/TRBV12-4	.
TGCAGAGCCGGGACAGGGGGCAATCAGCCCCAGCATTTT	CRAGTGGNQPQHF	TRBD1	TRBJ1-5	TRBV20-1	many
TGTGCCAGCAGTCCCATAGGCAGGGGGGGCACAGATACGCAGTATTTT	CASSPIGRGGTDTQYF	.	TRBJ2-3	TRBV6-5	.
TGCAGTGCTCGAGCCCAGGGGGCCGACGAGCAGTACTTC	CSARAQGADEQYF	TRBD1	TRBJ2-7	TRBV20-1	many
TGTGCCAGCTCACCAATGTGGGAAAATGAGCAGTTCTTC	CASSPMWENEQFF	.	TRBJ2-1	TRBV18	few
TGCAGTGCTAGAGAAGGGGGCCAAAATCAGCCCCAGCATTTT	CSAREGGQNQPQHF	TRBD1	TRBJ1-5	TRBV20-1	many
TGTGCCTGGAGTGTCGGGGAATCTTCGGAGCCCCAGCATTTT	CAWSVGESSEPQHF	.	TRBJ1-5	TRBV30	.
TGCAGTGCTTCCCCACAGGGGGCTTATATTCAGCCCCAGCATTTT	CSASPQGAYIQPQHF	TRBD1	TRBJ1-5	TRBV20-1	many
TGTGCCAGCAGTTTTCGGGTCGGGGAAAAACTGTTTTTT	CASSFRVGEKLFF	.	TRBJ1-4	TRBV28	.
TGTGCCAGCGACGAGGGGATCAGCTATAATTCACCCCTCCACTTT	CASDEGISYNSPLHF	.	TRBJ1-6	TRBV7-9	.
TGCAGTGCTAGACAGGGTATCAACGAGCAGTACTTC	CSARQGINEQYF	.	TRBJ2-7	TRBV20-1	few
TGCGCCAGCAGCCAAGCCTTCAGTAACACTGAAGCTTTCTTT	CASSQAFSNTEAFF	.	TRBJ1-1	TRBV4-3	.
TGTGCCAGCAGTTTGCAGGGACATAGCAATCAGCCCCAGCATTTT	CASSLQGHSNQPQHF	.	TRBJ1-5	TRBV27	.
TGTGCCTGGAGGAAGGGCAGTGGGCCAGATACGCAGTATTTT	CAWRKGSGPDTQYF	.	TRBJ2-3	TRBV30	.
TGCAGTGCTAGAGGGGGCCAGGGGTGGGGCACTGAAGCTTTCTTT	CSARGGQGWGTEAFF	.	TRBJ1-1	TRBV20-1	many
TGCAGCGTTGAAGCACAGGGCGGCGAAAAACTGTTTTTT	CSVEAQGGEKLFF	.	TRBJ1-4	TRBV29-1	many
TGCAGTGCTAGAGAAGAGGGGGGGTCCTACAATGAGCAGTTCTTC	CSAREEGGSYNEQFF	.	TRBJ2-1	TRBV20-1	many
TGTGCCAGCAGCCAGGGACTAGCGGCGTTTCGGGAGACCCAGTACTTC	CASSQGLAAFRETQYF	TRBD2	TRBJ2-5	TRBV7-9	.
TGCAGTGCTAGAGATGGGGCCCAGGGGGCATTAGGGCAAGCTTTCTTT	CSARDGAQGALGQAFF	TRBD1	TRBJ1-1	TRBV20-1	many
TGTGCCACCAGGGTGGTCTCCTCCTACGAGCAGTACTTC	CATRVVSSYEQYF	.	TRBJ2-7	TRBV15	few
TGCAGTGCGCCGGGACTAGCGGAGTACAATGAGCAGTTCTTC	CSAPGLAEYNEQFF	TRBD2	TRBJ2-1	TRBV20-1	many
TGTGCCAGCAGCCAAGATGAGGCAGCCCCCTACGAGCAGTACTTC	CASSQDEAAPYEQYF	.	TRBJ2-7	TRBV4-2	few
TGTGCCAGCAGTTTCGGACAGGCGATCTCTGGAAACACCATATATTTT	CASSFGQAISGNTIYF	TRBD1	TRBJ1-3	TRBV6-5	many
TGTGCCAGCAGCTTCTGGGGACCGAGTAATTCACCCCTCCACTTT	CASSFWGPSNSPLHF	.	TRBJ1-6	TRBV28	.
TGTGCCAGCAGTCCCTCCGGAGCGGGGGTGCCCTACCTAGCCAAAAACATTCAGTACTTC	CASSPSGAGVPYLAKNIQYF	TRBD2	TRBJ2-4	TRBV6-2/TRBV6-3	.
TGCAGTGCCACGACCACGATAGGGCGTACAGATACGCAGTATTTT	CSATTTIGRTDTQYF	.	TRBJ2-3	TRBV20-1	.
TGTGCCAGCAGCCGAGCAAGGGACACTGAAGCTTTCTTT	CASSRARDTEAFF	.	TRBJ1-1	TRBV7-8	.